This T cell receptor beta chain is drawn from a study of cytomegalovirus exposure and HLA in healthy donors. General study results and limits: Researchers counted around 180 TCR beta chains as cytomegalovirus-associated. Across donors, sequencing depth was assumed by presence/absence analyses to be roughly uniform. A later analysis reported that several of the most significant clusters appeared to be linked to common viral pathogens, among them Epstein-Barr virus.

Germline loops: CDR1 SQVTM, CDR2 ANQGSEA. CDR3 size: 14 residues. Unmatched junction bases numbered 0, after V lost 3 bases and J lost 2 bases. With regard to this clone: What it binds is not known.

In the PCR, 60 Vbeta and 13 Jbeta primers were used. Sequencing was performed with immunoSEQ multiplex PCR; in TCRdb, only in-frame clones are kept and a portion is missing. Among under 130,000 clones, roughly three quarters were seen once, and the ten largest hold approximately 4%. This chain uses TRBV29-1 with TRBJ2-6; 8 nucleotides line up with TRBD2. Sequencing was carried out using PBMCs. This sequence was found in a man in his fifties or sixties in good health and CMV-seropositive. The CDR3 loop reads CSVDGGAGANVLTF. As DNA, the CDR3 is TGCAGCGTTGACGGGGGGGCTGGGGCCAACGTCCTGACTTTC.